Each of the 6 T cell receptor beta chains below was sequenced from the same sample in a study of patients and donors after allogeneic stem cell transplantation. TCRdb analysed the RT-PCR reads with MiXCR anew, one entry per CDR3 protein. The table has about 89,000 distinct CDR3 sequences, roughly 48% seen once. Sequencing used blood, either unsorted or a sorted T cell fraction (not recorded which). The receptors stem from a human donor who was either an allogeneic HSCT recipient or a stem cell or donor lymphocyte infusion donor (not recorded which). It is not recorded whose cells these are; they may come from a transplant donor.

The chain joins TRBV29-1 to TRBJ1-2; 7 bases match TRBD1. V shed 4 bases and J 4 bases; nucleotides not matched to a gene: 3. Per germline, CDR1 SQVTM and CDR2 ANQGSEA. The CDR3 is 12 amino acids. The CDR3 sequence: CSVGDRTYGYTF. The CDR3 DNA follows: TGCAGCGTTGGGGACAGAACCTATGGCTACACCTTC.

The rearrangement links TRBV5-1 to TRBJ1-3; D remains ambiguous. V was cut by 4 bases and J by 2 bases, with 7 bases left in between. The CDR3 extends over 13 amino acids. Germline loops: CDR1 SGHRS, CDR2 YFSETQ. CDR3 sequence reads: CASSPEAGNTIYF. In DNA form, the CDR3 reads TGCGCCAGCAGCCCGGAGGCTGGAAACACCATATATTTT.

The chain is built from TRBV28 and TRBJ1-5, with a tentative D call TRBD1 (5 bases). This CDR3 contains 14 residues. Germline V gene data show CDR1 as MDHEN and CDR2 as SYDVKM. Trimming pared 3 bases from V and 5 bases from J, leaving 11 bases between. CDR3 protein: CASSFGMGDQPQHF. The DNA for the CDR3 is TGTGCCAGCAGTTTCGGTATGGGGGATCAGCCCCAGCATTTT. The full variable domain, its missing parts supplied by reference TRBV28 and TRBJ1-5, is DVKVTQSSRYLVKRTGEKVFLECVQDMDHENMFWYRQDPGLGLRLIYFSYDVKMKEKGDIPEGYSVSREKKERFSLILESASTNQTSMYLCASSFGMGDQPQHFGDGTRLSIL.

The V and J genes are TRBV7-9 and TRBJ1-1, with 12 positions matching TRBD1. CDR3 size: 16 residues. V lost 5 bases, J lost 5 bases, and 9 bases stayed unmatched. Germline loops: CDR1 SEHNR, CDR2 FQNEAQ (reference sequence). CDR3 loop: CASSPGTGGEGTEAFF. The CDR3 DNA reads TGTGCCAGCAGCCCCGGGACAGGGGGCGAGGGAACTGAAGCTTTCTTT.

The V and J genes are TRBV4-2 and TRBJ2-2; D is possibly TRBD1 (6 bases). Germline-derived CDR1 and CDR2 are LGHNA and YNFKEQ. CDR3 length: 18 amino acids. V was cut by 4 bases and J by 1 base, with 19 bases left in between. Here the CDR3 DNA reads TGTGCCAGCAGCCGAGAAGTGGGGGCTAGCAAGAACACCGGGGAGCTGTTTTTT. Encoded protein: CASSREVGASKNTGELFF.

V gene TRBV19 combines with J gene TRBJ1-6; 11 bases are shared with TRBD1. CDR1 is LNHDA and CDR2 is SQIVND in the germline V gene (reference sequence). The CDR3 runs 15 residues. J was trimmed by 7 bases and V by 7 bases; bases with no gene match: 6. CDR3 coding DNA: TGTGCCAGTACCACGGGGACAGGGGGGAATTCACCCCTCCACTTT. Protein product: CASTTGTGGNSPLHF.